This T cell receptor (beta chain) was sequenced during a study of blood T cell repertoires in COVID-19 (TCRdb year 2020). General notes on the study: Samples covering the acute and convalescent phases of COVID-19 were provided by collaborators in the United States, Italy and Spain. The prospective study material was composed of cDNA or gDNA derived from T cells, B-cell-depleted T cells, or PBMCs. The dataset comprised deeply sampled blood TCRbeta repertoires from subjects exposed to, actively infected with, or recovered from COVID-19. The samples were drawn from two sources: the first 160 participants of the ongoing ImmuneRACE study, and 950 to 1,500 subjects contributed by 6 global collaborators. Where available, HLA class I and class II types were obtained from metadata supplied by the sample provider rather than from assay-based typing. A freely available public database, intended as a resource for researchers studying the immune response to SARS-CoV-2, is where the repertoires were released. Sample metadata almost always included a de-identified subject ID, COVID-19 status, age in years and sex. Broad study findings and their caveats: The amount of clinical and demographic metadata varied by source and participant and was provided uncurated.

The germline V gene (reference sequence) sets CDR1 to MNHNY and CDR2 to SVGAGI. The CDR3 has 16 amino acids, counting the end cysteine and phenylalanine. Only the CDR3 part of the read is kept: 48 bases, read in frame from the first base. V loses 2 bases at its end and J loses 3 bases; junction bases beyond the gene matches: 6. Participants in the prospective study were aged roughly 18 to 100 years, lived in about two dozen United States geographic areas, and enrolled through a virtual design. In the prospective study, participants were assigned to cohorts based on the clinical history participants reported in a screening survey and a study questionnaire. Recovered participants in ImmuneRACE Cohort 3 were defined as having two consecutive negative NP/OP PCR tests, clearance from a healthcare professional, or resolution of symptoms. Mobile phlebotomists in the prospective study collected whole blood, serum and a nasopharyngeal or oropharyngeal swab from every participant. Prospective study participants could optionally give additional blood draws and questionnaires over an approximately two-month period. Before DNA extraction, prospective study blood samples were shipped either frozen or at room temperature.

As for this clone: Its antigen is still unknown. No qualities accompany the bases; no much larger clone lies one base away.

The immunoSEQ Assay, a bias-controlled multiplex PCR, was used to amplify TCRbeta CDR3 regions from genomic DNA. From the authors' description of their analysis: The number of nucleated cells in each sample was estimated by amplification of reference gene primers within the assay. To quantify the absolute abundance of each unique TCRbeta CDR3 rearrangement, sequence reads were collapsed and filtered. For each sample, productive Simpson clonality was calculated as the square root of Simpson's diversity index over productive rearrangements. TCRdb stores this immuneACCESS table with in-frame sequences only. Part of the clones is absent; in the studies checked, under half of the shortfall reflects unresolved V genes, and no reason is known for the rest. From that table come the V and J calls and clone size; the DNA was used to work out D and trimming. This sample gives roughly 300,000 clones in total; 85% of them show up just once. 2.5% of the sample is held by the ten biggest clonotypes.

Material for sequencing was PBMCs or T cells enriched from blood (not recorded which). This sequence was found in a woman aged 45 to 65 who had recovered from COVID-19. The sequence links TRBV6-6 to TRBJ2-3; 9 central nucleotides agree with TRBD2. The CDR3 loop reads CASSYGFAGGTDTQYF. The DNA sequence is as follows: TGTGCCAGCAGTTACGGTTTCGCGGGGGGGACAGATACGCAGTATTTT.